The present T cell receptor beta chain was sequenced within a study of blood T cell repertoires in COVID-19. Germline CDR1 reads SGHRS; CDR2 reads YFSETQ. This CDR3 contains 13 residues. V lost 7 bases, J lost 1 base, and 4 bases stayed unmatched. Repertoires were generated with immunoSEQ multiplex PCR, while TCRdb's copy carries only in-frame clones and drops some. The sample contains about 280,000 clones, 85% to 90% of which appear only once. Sequences were obtained from PBMCs or T cells enriched from blood (not recorded which). V usage is TRBV5-1 and J usage is TRBJ1-1; 7 bases line up with TRBD1. The source of this sequence is a woman younger than 30 with acute COVID-19. This chain's CDR3 is CASADRENTEAFF. The CDR3 DNA sequence: TGCGCCAGCGCCGACAGGGAGAACACTGAAGCTTTCTTT.